This entry concerns a single T cell receptor (beta chain). Sequence at one end of the junction differs from germline and may be a read error. PCR primers comprised 60 Vbeta and 13 Jbeta primers. Profiling relied on immunoSEQ multiplex PCR, and the TCRdb table lists in-frame clones only, not all of them. The repertoire holds approximately 150,000 clones, with roughly 85% as singletons. The source of the sample is a study of cytomegalovirus exposure and HLA in healthy donors. The CDR3 extends over 15 amino acids. CDR1 is MNHNS, CDR2 SASEGT, per germline. The TCR sequence derives from a man in his thirties or forties in good health and CMV-seronegative. The chain has TRBV6-1 and TRBJ2-1, with TRBD1 as a possible D gene (6 bases). What was sequenced was PBMCs. This CDR3 is CASSGGYTLGNEQFF. The DNA of the CDR3 is TGTGCTAGCAGTGGGGGCTATACGCTCGGGAATGAGCAGTTCTTC.